These 23 T cell receptor beta chains originate from one sample sequenced in a study of OX40 agonist ivuxolimab in advanced cancers. Method: immunoSEQ multiplex PCR; TCRdb's copy keeps in-frame clones and lacks some. The sample yields some 64,000 clones, about 92% seen once. Material: CD4+ or CD8+ T cells sorted from blood, obtained in a trial of the OX40 agonist ivuxolimab. Every receptor here comes from an adult with an advanced solid tumor such as melanoma, head and neck, liver or kidney cancer.

V and J are TRBV9 and TRBJ2-1; perhaps D is TRBD1 or TRBD2 (5 bases each). The CDR3 has 12 residues. V lost 3 bases and J 10 bases, leaving 11 bases between the germline ends. Germline V CDR1 and CDR2: SGDLS, YYNGEE. The CDR3 DNA sequence: TGTGCCAGCAGCGCGGAGTGGGGGGAGCAGTTCTTC. Its translation: CASSAEWGEQFF.

The rearrangement links TRBV11-3 to TRBJ2-3; TRBD2 aligns across 13 bases. Per germline, CDR1 SGHNT and CDR2 YENEEA. This CDR3 comprises 15 residues. J was trimmed by 4 bases and V by 5 bases; bases with no gene match: 3. The CDR3 reads CASSQGTSGADTQYF. DNA for the CDR3: TGTGCCAGCAGCCAAGGGACTAGCGGGGCAGATACGCAGTATTTT.

This clone was observed a few times. This chain links TRBV12-5 with TRBJ1-2; D uncertain. The V gene's germline CDR1 is LGHNT and CDR2 FRNRAP. This CDR3 contains 12 residues. With 1 base removed from V and 3 bases from J, the gap between germline ends came to 3 bases. CDR3 in amino acids: CASGLDHYGYTF. DNA of the CDR3: TGTGCTAGTGGTTTGGACCACTATGGCTACACCTTC.

The V and J genes are TRBV11-2 and TRBJ2-1; a possible D gene is TRBD2 (6 bases). CDR1 is SGHAT, CDR2 FQNNGV, per germline. The CDR3 is 13 residues long. With 4 bases removed from V and 9 bases from J, the gap between germline ends came to 13 bases. CDR3 nucleotides: TGTGCCAGCAGCTCCACTAGCTTCGCTGAGCAGTTCTTC. Translating gives CASSSTSFAEQFF.

This chain links TRBV6-4 with TRBJ2-2; D is possibly TRBD1 (5 bases). V was shortened by 3 bases and J by 5 bases, with 10 bases between the two germline ends. The CDR3 loop spans 14 amino acids. Germline CDR1 is MRHNA and CDR2 is SNTAGT. This chain's CDR3 is CASSEQDGTGELFF. CDR3 sequence (DNA): TGTGCCAGCAGTGAACAGGACGGAACCGGGGAGCTGTTTTTT.

V gene TRBV7-3 combines with J gene TRBJ2-5, with D tentatively TRBD1 (7 bases). Germline CDR1 is SGHTA and CDR2 is FQGTGA. CDR3 length: 15 residues. V was shortened by 5 bases and J by 5 bases, with 18 bases between the two germline ends. The CDR3 DNA sequence: TGTGCCAGCAGCCCCGGAGGGGGCTGGGGCGAGACCCAGTACTTC. Amino acid sequence: CASSPGGGWGETQYF.

The rearrangement uses TRBV5-1 and TRBJ1-2, with a tentative D call TRBD1 (5 bases). CDR3 length equals 16 residues. From germline, CDR1 is SGHRS and CDR2 YFSETQ. Trimming left V 1 base short and J 4 bases short, with 17 bases between. The CDR3 nucleotides read TGCGCCAGCAGCTTGTTCTCCCTACAGGCAATCTATGGCTACACCTTC. Its translation: CASSLFSLQAIYGYTF.

The genes are TRBV11-2 and TRBJ2-3, with D maybe TRBD2 (5 bases). The CDR3 loop spans 16 amino acids. CDR1 is SGHAT, CDR2 FQNNGV, per germline. The ends were cut back, 5 bases at V and 0 bases at J, with 15 bases in the middle. The CDR3 DNA reads TGTGCCAGCAGCACCCGGGGTGGCGGGAGCACAGATACGCAGTATTTT. This sequence encodes CASSTRGGGSTDTQYF.

The chain has TRBV7-2 and TRBJ2-2; D gene ambiguous. The V end was cut by 7 bases, the J end by 8 bases, with 8 bases between. Germline CDR1 is SGHTA and CDR2 is FQGNSA. This CDR3 region has 11 residues. CDR3 DNA: TGTGCCAGCACCAACTATGGGGAGCTGTTTTTT. It codes for CASTNYGELFF.

The V gene is TRBV10-3, the J gene TRBJ2-1; the match to TRBD2 covers 11 bases. This CDR3 is 12 amino acids long. The germline gives CDR1 ENHRY, CDR2 SYGVKD. J was trimmed by 15 bases and V by 5 bases; bases with no gene match: 6. The CDR3 coding sequence is TGTGCCATCAGTATTAGCGGGGGGGCCGCGTTCTTC. Protein sequence: CAISISGGAAFF.

V usage is TRBV6-1 and J usage is TRBJ1-2; D may be TRBD1 (6 bases). The CDR3 is 11 residues long. V gave up 6 bases and J gave up 8 bases, with 10 bases separating them. Germline CDR1 reads MNHNS; CDR2 reads SASEGT. The CDR3 spells CASRYREGYTF. CDR3 nucleotides: TGTGCCAGCAGGTACAGGGAGGGCTACACCTTC.

The V call is TRBV27, the J call TRBJ2-1; TRBD2 aligns across 10 bases. CDR3 length: 16 residues. The V gene's germline CDR1 is MNHEY and CDR2 SMNVEV (reference sequence). J was trimmed by 8 bases and V by 4 bases; bases with no gene match: 11. The CDR3 DNA sequence: TGTGCCAGCAGTTCCCCCCTAGCGGGAGCATGGGATGAGCAGTTCTTC. Residues: CASSSPLAGAWDEQFF.

This rearrangement joins TRBV30 to TRBJ2-2, with D possibly TRBD2 on 5 matching bases. Germline CDR1 GTSNPN, CDR2 SVGIG (reference sequence). V shed 0 bases and J shed 5 bases, with 10 bases lying between them. This CDR3 has 14 residues. The CDR3 coding sequence is TGTGCCTGGAGTGTACAAGCGGCTACCGGGGAGCTGTTTTTT. Its translation is CAWSVQAATGELFF.

This clone was seen a handful of times. This chain connects TRBV29-1 to TRBJ1-1, with 7 bases fitting TRBD1. The V segment lost 6 bases and the J segment 4 bases; nucleotides outside the gene matches: 8. Per the germline V gene, CDR1 is SQVTM and CDR2 is ANQGSEA. CDR3 size: 13 residues. CDR3 sequence: CSVHRGGTTEAFF. The CDR3 DNA sequence: TGCAGCGTCCACAGGGGCGGGACCACTGAAGCTTTCTTT.

On this clone: The same CDR3 is also encoded by other DNA sequences in this sample. This chain joins TRBV11-2 and TRBJ2-7; D is unclear. The CDR3 runs to 12 residues. Trimming took 2 bases from V and 1 from J, leaving 3 bases between them. Germline values: CDR1 SGHAT, CDR2 FQNNGV. The CDR3: CASSLNSYEQYF. Here the CDR3 DNA reads TGTGCCAGCAGCTTAAATTCCTACGAGCAGTACTTC.

The rearrangement links TRBV6-5 to TRBJ2-3, with D perhaps TRBD2 (6 bases). The CDR3 runs to 16 residues. From germline, CDR1 is MNHEY and CDR2 SVGAGI. Trimming removed 4 bases at V and 1 base at J, with 15 bases between. For the CDR3, the DNA is TGTGCCAGCAGTTTCACCCGGGGAGGAGGCACAGATACGCAGTATTTT. Translating gives CASSFTRGGGTDTQYF.

The genes are TRBV5-4 and TRBJ1-1; D remains unclear. CDR1 is SGHNT and CDR2 is YYREEE in the germline V gene (reference sequence). The CDR3 is made up of 15 amino acids. V lost 4 bases and J 5 bases, leaving 18 bases between the germline ends. DNA of the CDR3: TGTGCCAGCAGCCGATCCCCAGAAGGGAGGACTGAAGCTTTCTTT. It codes for CASSRSPEGRTEAFF.

This chain joins TRBV7-8 and TRBJ1-5, with unresolved D. From germline, CDR1 is SGHVS and CDR2 FQNEAQ. The CDR3 is 16 amino acids. Trimming left V 1 base short and J 0 bases short, with 10 bases between. The CDR3 spells CASSLEAAYSNQPQHF. CDR3 nucleotide sequence: TGTGCCAGCAGCTTAGAGGCGGCATATAGCAATCAGCCCCAGCATTTT.

This chain connects TRBV18 to TRBJ2-5; the D gene is possibly TRBD1 (6 bases). From germline, CDR1 is KGHSH and CDR2 LQKENI. Trimming left V 3 bases short and J 2 bases short, with 13 bases between. The CDR3 is 15 residues long. CDR3 bases: TGTGCCAGCTCACCTTTAGGACAGTCTCAAGAGACCCAGTACTTC. The encoded protein is CASSPLGQSQETQYF. The full variable domain, its missing parts supplied by reference TRBV18 and TRBJ2-5, is NAGVMQNPRHLVRRRGQEARLRCSPMKGHSHVYWYRQLPEEGLKFMVYLQKENIIDESGMPKERFSAEFPKEGPSILRIQQVVRGDSAAYFCASSPLGQSQETQYFGPGTRLLVL.

This chain connects TRBV5-1 to TRBJ2-7; 7 bases map to TRBD1. Germline V gene lookup returns CDR1 SGHRS and CDR2 YFSETQ. The CDR3 totals 14 residues. The V and J ends lost 4 bases and 7 bases, in that order; junction bases with no gene match: 11. CDR3 loop: CASSPDRVLGEQYF. CDR3 sequence (DNA): TGCGCCAGCAGCCCTGACAGGGTTCTAGGGGAGCAGTACTTC.

The chain joins TRBV7-8 to TRBJ1-2; 9 nucleotides agree with TRBD1. The CDR3 loop spans 15 amino acids. The V gene end was trimmed by 2 bases and the J gene end by 1 base; junction bases not matched to a gene: 2. Germline V lookup: CDR1 SGHVS, CDR2 FQNEAQ. The CDR3 region is CASSLRDRDNYGYTF. Written as DNA, the CDR3 is TGTGCCAGCAGCTTAAGGGACAGGGATAACTATGGCTACACCTTC.

J is TRBJ1-5 and V is TRBV29-1; the match to TRBD1 covers 8 bases. The CDR3 contains 13 residues. In germline, CDR1 is SQVTM, CDR2 ANQGSEA. V lost 7 bases, J lost 5 bases, and 7 bases stayed unmatched. CDR3 in DNA: TGCAGCGCTGGACAGGGCGGCGATCAGCCCCAGCATTTT. As protein: CSAGQGGDQPQHF. Complete variable domain (other parts from reference TRBV29-1 and TRBJ1-5): SAVISQKPSRDICQRGTSLTIQCQVDSQVTMMFWYRQQPGQSLTLIATANQGSEATYESGFVIDKFPISRPNLTFSTLTVSNMSPEDSSIYLCSAGQGGDQPQHFGDGTRLSIL.

This sequence joins TRBV30 and TRBJ2-3; TRBD2 agrees at 13 bases. The CDR3 has 15 amino acids. Germline V gene data show CDR1 as GTSNPN and CDR2 as SVGIG (reference sequence). V dropped 0 bases and J dropped 6; count of bases not matched to a gene: 3. The CDR3 bases are TGTGCCTGGAGTGTTCCGGGACTAGCGGGGGATACGCAGTATTTT. This gives the protein CAWSVPGLAGDTQYF.